One sample yielded the 27 T cell receptor beta chains listed below, sequenced in a study of glioma-infiltrating T cells after dendritic cell vaccination. Time point: after dendritic cell vaccination, including at tumor progression/relapse. TCRdb's table, derived via immunoSEQ multiplex PCR, lists solely in-frame clones and lacks some. The sample gives under 130,000 clones, nearly 90% of which show up once; approximately 3% is in the top ten. The source material was blood, sampled after dendritic cell vaccination. The receptors shown here come from a human donor with glioblastoma.

The chain uses TRBV7-6 and TRBJ2-5, with a tentative D call TRBD2 (5 bases). V was shortened by 1 base and J by 1 base, with 16 bases between the two germline ends. The V gene's germline CDR1 is SGHVS and CDR2 FNYEAQ. The CDR3 is 17 amino acids. The CDR3 region is CASSLEVPGRGQETQYF. The DNA of the CDR3 is TGTGCCAGCAGCTTAGAAGTTCCGGGAAGAGGCCAAGAGACCCAGTACTTC. Drawing the rest from reference TRBV7-6 and TRBJ2-5, the complete variable domain is GAGVSQSPRYKVTKRGQDVALRCDPISGHVSLYWYRQALGQGPEFLTYFNYEAQQDKSGLPNDRFSAERPEGSISTLTIQRTEQRDSAMYRCASSLEVPGRGQETQYFGPGTRLLVL.

The V gene is TRBV25-1, the J gene TRBJ2-7; no firm D call. Trimming left V 10 bases short and J 6 bases short, with 19 bases between. The CDR3 consists of 13 residues. CDR1 is MGHDK, CDR2 SYGVNS, per germline. DNA of the CDR3: TGTGCCACCACGGATGCAATAGGAGTCGAGCAGTACTTC. This sequence encodes CATTDAIGVEQYF.

The chain carries TRBV7-2 and TRBJ2-7; tentative D call: TRBD2 (6 bases). The germline V gene encodes CDR1 SGHTA and CDR2 FQGNSA. The CDR3 contains 14 residues. Trimming left V 5 bases short and J 7 bases short, with 18 bases between. DNA of the CDR3: TGTGCCAGCAGCAAGGGGACTCTACAGCGGGAGCAGTACTTC. Translated: CASSKGTLQREQYF.

The chain links TRBV6-5 to TRBJ2-5; D possibly corresponds to TRBD2 (6 bases). V was trimmed by 5 bases and J by 2 bases, leaving 15 bases between them. The germline gives CDR1 MNHEY, CDR2 SVGAGI. CDR3 length: 15 residues. CDR3 nucleotide sequence: TGTGCCAGCAGTGGGGGGACGGGAAGTCAAGAGACCCAGTACTTC. As protein: CASSGGTGSQETQYF.

V and J are TRBV6-1 and TRBJ1-2, with D possibly matching TRBD1 (5 bases). With 10 bases removed from V and 1 base from J, the gap between germline ends came to 19 bases. The CDR3 extends over 15 amino acids. Germline V gene sequence: CDR1 MNHNS, CDR2 SASEGT. CDR3 nucleotide sequence: TGTGCCATCTGGGGGAGGGGAGAGAATAACTATGGCTACACCTTC. It translates to CAIWGRGENNYGYTF.

The V gene is TRBV2, the J gene TRBJ2-1; 7 nucleotides line up with TRBD2. V dropped 7 bases and J dropped 7; count of bases not matched to a gene: 7. CDR1 SNHLY and CDR2 FYNNEI come from the germline V gene. The CDR3 length is 13 residues. The CDR3 DNA sequence: TGTGCCAGCACGAGACTAGCAGGGAATGAGCAGTTCTTC. This codes for CASTRLAGNEQFF.

The rearrangement joins TRBV10-3 to TRBJ1-1; TRBD1 is a possible D gene (5 bases). Trimming took off 7 bases at V and 2 bases at J, with 26 bases between the two ends. This CDR3 has 18 residues. Germline V CDR1 and CDR2: ENHRY, SYGVKD. CDR3 in amino acids: CAITHRRGQFGGNTEAFF. In nucleotides, the CDR3 is TGTGCCATCACTCATCGGAGGGGTCAGTTCGGTGGAAACACTGAAGCTTTCTTT.

This clone came up once. The rearrangement joins TRBV5-1 to TRBJ1-2, with a possible D match to TRBD1 (6 bases). V lost 0 bases, J lost 5 bases, and 14 bases lay in between. CDR3 length: 15 amino acids. Germline CDR1 SGHRS, CDR2 YFSETQ. The CDR3 bases are TGCGCCAGCAGCTTGGGAACCAGGGGACAATATGGCTACACCTTC. This encodes CASSLGTRGQYGYTF.

The V gene is TRBV16, the J gene TRBJ1-1; perhaps TRBD1 as D (5 bases). Trimming shortened V by 0 bases and J by 3 bases, and 8 bases separated the two germline ends. The germline V gene has CDR1 KGHSY and CDR2 FQNENV. This CDR3 is 14 amino acids long. The CDR3 sequence: CASSQSWGDTEAFF. CDR3 sequence (DNA): TGTGCCAGCAGCCAATCGTGGGGGGACACTGAAGCTTTCTTT.

In nucleotides, the CDR3 is TGTGCCACCAGCAGGTCAGGGGCGAATGAAAAACTGTTTTTT. Protein: CATSRSGANEKLFF. The chain uses TRBV15 and TRBJ1-4, with D perhaps TRBD1 (6 bases). CDR1 and CDR2 (germline): LNHNV, YYDKDF (reference sequence). The V end was cut by 3 bases, the J end by 5 bases, with 10 bases between. The CDR3 is 14 residues long.

The chain links TRBV5-1 to TRBJ2-1; D is uncertain. V gave up 4 bases and J gave up 5 bases, with 13 bases separating them. CDR1 and CDR2 (germline): SGHRS, YFSETQ. The CDR3 sequence is 14 residues long. The CDR3 region has the DNA TGCGCCAGCAGCGAGTTGCGGAGTAACAATGAGCAGTTCTTC. This gives the protein CASSELRSNNEQFF.

V usage is TRBV5-1 and J usage is TRBJ1-2; TRBD1 matches at 9 bases. The CDR3 is 15 residues long. CDR1 and CDR2 (germline): SGHRS, YFSETQ. The trim removed 0 bases at V and 7 bases at J, leaving 7 bases unmatched. The CDR3, as DNA: TGCGCCAGCAGCTTGGTAGGACAGGGGACCTCTGGCTACACCTTC. It yields the protein CASSLVGQGTSGYTF.

This clone was seen only once. The chain has TRBV2 and TRBJ2-7; 9 bases map to TRBD1. Germline assignment: CDR1 SNHLY and CDR2 FYNNEI. The CDR3 is 13 amino acids. After removal of 7 bases from V and 3 bases from J, the junction contained 4 bases not matched to a gene. This CDR3 reads CASNGQGFYEQYF. CDR3 nucleotides: TGTGCCAGCAATGGACAGGGGTTCTACGAGCAGTACTTC.

The chain couples TRBV6-1 to TRBJ1-4; unclear D gene. The germline V and J ends were trimmed by 4 bases and 11 bases, with 20 bases remaining between them. Germline V gene lookup returns CDR1 MNHNS and CDR2 SASEGT. The CDR3 sequence is 15 residues long. The CDR3 DNA is TGTGCCAGCAGTGGGACTCAGATTGGGGATCGTAAACTGTTTTTT. This gives the protein CASSGTQIGDRKLFF.

The genes are TRBV5-4 and TRBJ2-2, with D perhaps TRBD1 (6 bases). This CDR3 contains 15 residues. Per germline, CDR1 SGHNT and CDR2 YYREEE (reference sequence). V lost 5 bases and J lost 5, with 16 bases in between. CDR3 sequence (DNA): TGTGCCAGCAGACTTGGGGGCGCAAGGACCGGGGAGCTGTTTTTT. This gives the protein CASRLGGARTGELFF.

The V call is TRBV29-1, the J call TRBJ2-1; D gene unclear. The germline CDR1 and CDR2 sequences are SQVTM and ANQGSEA. The CDR3 runs to 13 residues. V shed 3 bases and J shed 4 bases, with 10 bases lying between them. The CDR3 DNA follows: TGCAGCGTTGAGTCCCCCCTATACAATGAGCAGTTCTTC. Its translation is CSVESPLYNEQFF.

The V call is TRBV10-3, the J call TRBJ2-2, with D tentatively TRBD1 (5 bases). V lost 6 bases to trimming and J lost 2 bases, with 13 bases between them. The germline CDR1 and CDR2 sequences are ENHRY and SYGVKD. This CDR3 spans 15 amino acids. CDR3 nucleotide sequence: TGTGCCATCAGGCAGGGATCCATTAACACCGGGGAGCTGTTTTTT. Translation gives CAIRQGSINTGELFF.

The chain uses TRBV28 and TRBJ1-4; 8 bases agree with TRBD1. CDR1 is MDHEN, CDR2 SYDVKM, per germline. The CDR3 is 18 amino acids. V lost 5 bases and J lost 2; bases outside the gene matches: 13. For the CDR3, the DNA is TGTGCCAGCAGTCCGCTTAGGGGCAGGGGGCCTACTAATGAAAAACTGTTTTTT. Encoded protein: CASSPLRGRGPTNEKLFF.

This chain connects TRBV30 to TRBJ1-3; D is perhaps TRBD1 (5 bases). Germline loops: CDR1 GTSNPN, CDR2 SVGIG (reference sequence). Trimming removed 2 bases from V and 2 bases from J, with 10 bases in between. The CDR3 has 14 amino acids. The CDR3: CAWSLGGAGNTIYF. DNA of the CDR3: TGTGCCTGGAGTCTCGGGGGGGCTGGAAACACCATATATTTT.

This chain joins TRBV6-5 and TRBJ2-5; perhaps TRBD2 as D (6 bases). Between the trimmed V and J ends, which lost 7 bases and 2 bases, there was a span of 11 bases. The CDR3 extends over 13 amino acids. Germline-derived CDR1 and CDR2 are MNHEY and SVGAGI. In nucleotides, the CDR3 is TGTGCCAGCAAGCCCGGAGGGCAAGAGACCCAGTACTTC. Translation gives CASKPGGQETQYF.

The chain combines TRBV19 with TRBJ2-7; 8 bases match TRBD1. Per the germline V gene, CDR1 is LNHDA and CDR2 is SQIVND (reference sequence). Trimming took 8 bases from V and 0 from J; bases not matched to a gene: 6. This CDR3 has 14 residues. CDR3 loop: CASSPTGDSYEQYF. The CDR3 coding sequence is TGTGCCAGTTCCCCGACAGGGGACTCCTACGAGCAGTACTTC.

The rearrangement uses TRBV28 and TRBJ2-3, with TRBD2 matching 7 bases. The germline V gene has CDR1 MDHEN and CDR2 SYDVKM. The CDR3 is 16 amino acids. The V and J ends lost 6 bases and 1 base, in that order; junction bases with no gene match: 10. CDR3 residues: CASSPGAGSGTDTQYF. The CDR3, as DNA: TGTGCCAGCAGCCCGGGAGCGGGGTCTGGCACAGATACGCAGTATTTT.

The J gene is TRBJ1-5, the V gene TRBV6-5, with a weak D call TRBD1 (6 bases). The CDR3 length is 13 residues. Trimming removed 7 bases at V and 7 bases at J, with 14 bases between. The germline V gene has CDR1 MNHEY and CDR2 SVGAGI. CDR3 nucleotides: TGTGCCAGCACCCCAGGGGTAGGCCAGCCCCAGCATTTT. Its translation: CASTPGVGQPQHF.

The V gene is TRBV7-9, the J gene TRBJ2-7; TRBD1 agrees at 7 bases. V was pared by 6 bases and J by 5 bases, with 7 bases of the junction left unmatched. The CDR3 covers 13 residues. CDR1 SEHNR and CDR2 FQNEAQ come from the germline V gene (reference sequence). CDR3 sequence: CASRPTGLDEQYF. The CDR3, as DNA: TGTGCCAGCAGACCGACAGGGTTGGACGAGCAGTACTTC. Combining the CDR3 with reference TRBV7-9 and TRBJ2-7 gives the whole variable domain DTGVSQNPRHKITKRGQNVTFRCDPISEHNRLYWYRQTLGQGPEFLTYFQNEAQLEKSRLLSDRFSAERPKGSFSTLEIQRTEQGDSAMYLCASRPTGLDEQYFGPGTRLTVT.

The rearrangement links TRBV29-1 to TRBJ1-4; D gene unclear. Trimming removed 6 bases from V and 10 bases from J, with 12 bases in between. The CDR3 sequence is 11 residues long. The germline gives CDR1 SQVTM, CDR2 ANQGSEA. The CDR3 DNA is TGCAGCGTCGAGCTCCTAGGAAAACTGTTTTTT. The encoded protein is CSVELLGKLFF. Looking up the rest from reference TRBV29-1 and TRBJ1-4 gives the full variable domain: SAVISQKPSRDICQRGTSLTIQCQVDSQVTMMFWYRQQPGQSLTLIATANQGSEATYESGFVIDKFPISRPNLTFSTLTVSNMSPEDSSIYLCSVELLGKLFFGSGTQLSVL.

The chain recombines TRBV10-2 with TRBJ1-5; possibly TRBD1 for D (6 bases). The germline V gene has CDR1 WSHSY and CDR2 SAAADI. Trimming left V 3 bases short and J 7 bases short, with 10 bases between. This CDR3 contains 13 residues. The CDR3 sequence is CASSEQGGQPQHF. In DNA form, the CDR3 reads TGCGCCAGCAGTGAACAGGGCGGGCAGCCCCAGCATTTT.

A few counts support this clone. The V gene is TRBV21-1, the J gene TRBJ1-1; the table assigns TRBD1, which was not confirmed against the DNA. TRBV21-1 is a known pseudogene. The CDR3 spans 18 residues. CDR3 sequence reads: CASSKEKETGGGDTEAFF. Here the CDR3 DNA reads TGTGCCAGCAGCAAAGAGAAGGAAACAGGGGGAGGAGACACTGAAGCTTTCTTT.